Below are 26 T cell receptor beta chains sequenced from a single sample in a study of T cell responses to AZD1222 COVID-19 vaccine. The data were produced by immunoSEQ multiplex PCR, yet TCRdb's version contains in-frame clones alone and is incomplete. This repertoire shows about 160,000 clones, more than 85% found once; its top ten account for more than 0.8%. The sample here was peripheral blood, taken on day 0 of AZD1222 vaccination. The receptors shown here come from an adult in good health.

This clone was seen a few times. The rearrangement uses TRBV7-9 and TRBJ1-1; TRBD1 is a possible D gene (5 bases). Deletions cut 1 base from V and 1 base from J, with 7 bases between. Germline V lookup: CDR1 SEHNR, CDR2 FQNEAQ (reference sequence). This CDR3 spans 14 amino acids. Here the CDR3 DNA reads TGTGCCAGCAGCTTAGAAGGGACGAACACTGAAGCTTTCTTT. This translates into CASSLEGTNTEAFF.

This clone showed up just once. This chain uses TRBV9 with TRBJ2-7; TRBD2 is a possible D gene (7 bases). There are 15 residues in the CDR3. With 7 bases removed from V and 0 bases from J, the gap between germline ends came to 17 bases. Germline V gene lookup returns CDR1 SGDLS and CDR2 YYNGEE. CDR3 coding DNA: TGTGCCAGCGCCGGGGGGCCCTCTTTCTCCTACGAGCAGTACTTC. Translated: CASAGGPSFSYEQYF. The full variable domain, rest sourced from reference TRBV9 and TRBJ2-7, is DSGVTQTPKHLITATGQRVTLRCSPRSGDLSVYWYQQSLDQGLQFLIQYYNGEERAKGNILERFSAQQFPDLHSELNLSSLELGDSALYFCASAGGPSFSYEQYFGPGTRLTVT.

The chain recombines TRBV6-5 with TRBJ1-6, with TRBD1 identical over 9 bases. V dropped 7 bases and J dropped 7; count of bases not matched to a gene: 5. Germline CDR1 and CDR2: MNHEY and SVGAGI. The CDR3 runs 14 residues. The CDR3 is CASTTGTGNSPLHF. Here the CDR3 DNA reads TGTGCCAGCACCACCGGGACAGGGAATTCACCCCTCCACTTT.

This sequence joins TRBV5-4 and TRBJ2-7; no clear D. CDR1 SGHNT and CDR2 YYREEE come from the germline V gene (reference sequence). V was clipped by 0 bases and J by 5 bases, with 9 bases between them. This CDR3 has 13 amino acids. Here the CDR3 DNA reads TGTGCCAGCAGCTTGGTGGGGTCCCACGAGCAGTACTTC. This sequence encodes CASSLVGSHEQYF.

The chain combines TRBV7-2 with TRBJ2-7; D uncertain. Per germline, CDR1 SGHTA and CDR2 FQGNSA. Trimming removed 2 bases at V and 1 base at J, with 12 bases between. CDR3 length: 15 residues. As DNA, the CDR3 is TGTGCCAGCAGCTTAAACGGTGCCAGTTCCTACGAGCAGTACTTC. It codes for CASSLNGASSYEQYF.

The chain employs TRBV24-1 and TRBJ2-3; the D is unclear. The CDR3 contains 13 residues. The germline V gene has CDR1 KGHDR and CDR2 SFDVKD. Trimming took 10 bases from V and 2 from J, leaving 12 bases between them. The CDR3 DNA is TGTGCCACTACAACCCCATCCACAGATACGCAGTATTTT. Translating gives CATTTPSTDTQYF.

This chain uses TRBV30 with TRBJ1-1, with D possibly TRBD1 on 5 matching bases. Trimming left V 7 bases short and J 8 bases short, with 14 bases between. Germline CDR1 reads GTSNPN; CDR2 reads SVGIG (reference sequence). CDR3 size: 11 residues. The chain's CDR3 is CASKWGEEAFF. Written as DNA, the CDR3 is TGTGCCTCTAAATGGGGGGAAGAAGCTTTCTTT. Full variable domain (rest looked up from reference TRBV30 and TRBJ1-1): SQTIHQWPATLVQPVGSPLSLECTVEGTSNPNLYWYRQAAGRGLQLLFYSVGIGQISSEVPQNLSASRPQDRQFILSSKKLLLSDSGFYLCASKWGEEAFFGQGTRLTVV.

In its sample, this clone was seen once. The CDR3 loop is CASSRTGMINEKLFF. CDR3 coding DNA: TGTGCCAGCTCCCGAACAGGGATGATTAATGAAAAACTGTTTTTT. The chain combines TRBV18 with TRBJ1-4; D might be TRBD1 (6 bases). The germline V and J ends were trimmed by 6 bases and 4 bases, with 15 bases remaining between them. This CDR3 has 15 residues. Per germline, CDR1 KGHSH and CDR2 LQKENI. The full variable domain, in which reference TRBV18 and TRBJ1-4 provide the parts outside the CDR3, is NAGVMQNPRHLVRRRGQEARLRCSPMKGHSHVYWYRQLPEEGLKFMVYLQKENIIDESGMPKERFSAEFPKEGPSILRIQQVVRGDSAAYFCASSRTGMINEKLFFGSGTQLSVL.

J is TRBJ1-2 and V is TRBV11-2; no firm D call. This CDR3 is built from 13 residues. Germline V gives CDR1 SGHAT, CDR2 FQNNGV. Trimming removed 4 bases at V and 4 bases at J, with 10 bases between. CDR3 in DNA: TGTGCCAGCAGCTCCGCTCTGCTCTATGGCTACACCTTC. The encoded protein is CASSSALLYGYTF.

The V gene is TRBV11-2, the J gene TRBJ1-1, with D possibly TRBD1 on 5 matching bases. Trimming took off 7 bases at V and 8 bases at J, with 17 bases between the two ends. The CDR3 has 13 residues. CDR1 and CDR2 from the germline V gene are SGHAT and FQNNGV. CDR3 sequence reads: CASTNMGGTEAFF. The CDR3 region has the DNA TGTGCCAGCACCAATATGGGGGGGACCGAAGCTTTCTTT.

The V gene is TRBV2, the J gene TRBJ1-5; D gene ambiguous. Germline-derived CDR1 and CDR2 are SNHLY and FYNNEI. This CDR3 spans 13 amino acids. The V gene lost 5 bases and the J gene lost 6 bases, with 11 bases spanning the gap. The chain's CDR3 is CASSQDQIQPQHF. The CDR3 region has the DNA TGTGCCAGCAGTCAAGACCAGATTCAGCCCCAGCATTTT.

The chain joins TRBV7-8 to TRBJ1-5; D is possibly TRBD1 (6 bases). The CDR3 length is 13 residues. Per germline, CDR1 SGHVS and CDR2 FQNEAQ. V was pared by 4 bases and J by 5 bases, with 9 bases between. The CDR3 nucleotides read TGTGCCAGCAGCTATGGACAGTATCAGCCCCAGCATTTT. Amino acids: CASSYGQYQPQHF.

The chain joins TRBV6-4 to TRBJ1-1; tentative D call: TRBD1 (5 bases). Germline V lookup: CDR1 MRHNA, CDR2 SNTAGT. This CDR3 spans 14 amino acids. V was pared by 4 bases and J by 4 bases, with 13 bases between. CDR3 nucleotide sequence: TGTGCCAGCAGTGTCGGGGGGGAGAGCACTGAAGCTTTCTTT. Protein: CASSVGGESTEAFF.

The chain recombines TRBV5-4 with TRBJ2-7; D unclear. With 0 bases removed from V and 7 bases from J, the gap between germline ends came to 8 bases. CDR1 is SGHNT, CDR2 YYREEE, per germline (reference sequence). The CDR3 loop spans 12 amino acids. CDR3 DNA: TGTGCCAGCAGCTTGGAGGGCTGGGAGCAGTACTTC. As protein: CASSLEGWEQYF.

V and J are TRBV6-2 or TRBV6-3 and TRBJ1-1; D remains unclear. The germline gives CDR1 MNHEY, CDR2 SVGEGT. The V gene lost 5 bases and the J gene lost 2 bases, with 12 bases spanning the gap. The CDR3 consists of 14 residues. CDR3 in amino acids: CASSTAGGNTEAFF. The CDR3 DNA reads as TGTGCCAGCAGTACCGCGGGAGGAAACACTGAAGCTTTCTTT.

This clone has just a few counts. The chain combines TRBV5-6 with TRBJ2-1, with 7 bases fitting TRBD1. The CDR3 is 13 amino acids. Germline CDR1 SGHDT, CDR2 YYEEEE. J lost 8 bases, V lost 0 bases, and 2 bases had no gene match. The chain's CDR3 is CASSLGGGYEQFF. CDR3 bases: TGTGCCAGCAGCTTGGGAGGGGGCTATGAGCAGTTCTTC.

CDR3 DNA sequence: TGTGCCAGCAGGCCTGCTGGGGATCTTGGTGGCTACACCTTC. Protein: CASRPAGDLGGYTF. The rearrangement uses TRBV7-3 and TRBJ1-2; D not certain. The V gene lost 6 bases and the J gene lost 7 bases, with 18 bases spanning the gap. Germline loops: CDR1 SGHTA, CDR2 FQGTGA. The CDR3 spans 14 residues.

Comments on this clone: Germline and junction disagree at one end, which may indicate a read error. V gene TRBV18 combines with J gene TRBJ2-3; possibly TRBD1 for D (6 bases). The CDR3 length is 14 residues. Germline-derived CDR1 and CDR2 are KGHSH and LQKENI. The CDR3 region is CASSPRAGDPTPRF. The CDR3 nucleotides read TGTGCCAGCTCACCGAGGGCAGGGGATCCTACCCCCCGGTTT.

The V call is TRBV9, the J call TRBJ2-2, with a weak D call TRBD1 (5 bases). CDR3 length: 16 residues. Germline loops: CDR1 SGDLS, CDR2 YYNGEE. The ends were cut back, 0 bases at V and 0 bases at J, with 9 bases in the middle. The CDR3 reads CASSVDPRANTGELFF. For the CDR3, the DNA is TGTGCCAGCAGCGTAGACCCCAGGGCGAACACCGGGGAGCTGTTTTTT.

The gene calls are TRBV20-1 and TRBJ1-4, with 8 bases that match TRBD1. After removal of 3 bases from V and 4 bases from J, the junction contained 7 bases not matched to a gene. Germline CDR1 reads DFQATT; CDR2 reads SNEGSKA (reference sequence). The CDR3 loop spans 15 amino acids. The CDR3 region has the DNA TGCAGTGCTAGTGGGACAGGTGGGGATAATGAAAAACTGTTTTTT. This encodes CSASGTGGDNEKLFF.

This chain uses TRBV6-5 with TRBJ1-6; D not certain. The germline V gene has CDR1 MNHEY and CDR2 SVGAGI. V was trimmed by 4 bases and J by 7 bases, leaving 8 bases between them. The CDR3 is made up of 13 amino acids. CDR3 loop: CASSLAINSPLHF. CDR3 coding DNA: TGTGCCAGCAGTTTGGCCATCAATTCACCCCTCCACTTT.

The chain carries TRBV19 and TRBJ1-5, with no clear D. With 0 bases removed from V and 1 base from J, the gap between germline ends came to 7 bases. Germline lookup yields CDR1 LNHDA and CDR2 SQIVND (reference sequence). This CDR3 is built from 15 residues. The CDR3 here is CASSIDGLSNQPQHF. The CDR3 nucleotides are TGTGCCAGTAGTATAGACGGACTGAGCAATCAGCCCCAGCATTTT. Supplemented by reference TRBV19 and TRBJ1-5, the full variable domain reads DGGITQSPKYLFRKEGQNVTLSCEQNLNHDAMYWYRQDPGQGLRLIYYSQIVNDFQKGDIAEGYSVSREKKESFPLTVTSAQKNPTAFYLCASSIDGLSNQPQHFGDGTRLSIL.

The chain combines TRBV24-1 with TRBJ1-2, with TRBD1 as a possible D gene (6 bases). Germline V gene sequence: CDR1 KGHDR, CDR2 SFDVKD. The CDR3 is 14 amino acids. Trimming took 2 bases from V and 3 from J, leaving 9 bases between them. The CDR3 protein is CATSDSDRYYGYTF. The CDR3 DNA sequence: TGTGCCACCAGTGATTCCGACAGGTACTATGGCTACACCTTC.

V is TRBV19 and J is TRBJ2-3; D might be TRBD1 (5 bases). This CDR3 is built from 15 residues. V was pared by 6 bases and J by 0 bases, with 13 bases between. Germline V lookup: CDR1 LNHDA, CDR2 SQIVND (reference sequence). The CDR3, as DNA: TGTGCCAGTAGAAGGACACAACCCAGCACAGATACGCAGTATTTT. Its translation: CASRRTQPSTDTQYF.

The V and J genes are TRBV2 and TRBJ2-5, with D hard to call. Germline V gives CDR1 SNHLY, CDR2 FYNNEI. The CDR3 has 11 amino acids. The ends were cut back, 9 bases at V and 3 bases at J, with 8 bases in the middle. This CDR3 is CASTTEETQYF. The CDR3 DNA reads as TGTGCCAGTACCACGGAAGAGACCCAGTACTTC. The entire variable domain, with the rest obtained from reference TRBV2 and TRBJ2-5, is as follows: EPEVTQTPSHQVTQMGQEVILRCVPISNHLYFYWYRQILGQKVEFLVSFYNNEISEKSEIFDDQFSVERPDGSNFTLKIRSTKLEDSAMYFCASTTEETQYFGPGTRLLVL.

This chain uses TRBV7-2 with TRBJ1-5; D not certain. The length of the CDR3 is 14 residues. Germline CDR1 SGHTA, CDR2 FQGNSA. Trimming removed 1 base at V and 7 bases at J, with 11 bases between. The CDR3 is CASSLGHPNQPQHF. For the CDR3, the DNA is TGTGCCAGCAGCTTAGGCCACCCCAACCAGCCCCAGCATTTT.